This is a list of T cell receptor beta chains from one sample in a study of cytomegalovirus exposure and HLA in healthy donors. Sequencing was performed with immunoSEQ multiplex PCR; in TCRdb, only in-frame clones are kept and a portion is missing. The sample contains about 63,000 clones, 80% to 90% of which appear only once. Sequencing used PBMCs. The receptors originated from a woman under 40 in good health and CMV-seropositive. The CDR3 runs from the conserved cysteine through the conserved F or W. The order of the fields is D gene, J gene, V gene, clone size, CDR3 DNA, CDR3 protein. A D gene is named only where the DNA matches it firmly. Some rows mark clone size as missing; the rest say once, few, many or name a class of expanded clone.

D: TRBD1; J: TRBJ2-7; V: TRBV9; size: NA; DNA: TGTGCCAGCAGCGGGCAGGGGGCCTACGAGCAGTACTTC; CDR3: CASSGQGAYEQYF
D: NA; J: TRBJ2-1; V: TRBV19; size: once; DNA: TGTGCCAGTAAACGACAGTCCTCCTACAATGAGCAGTTCTTC; CDR3: CASKRQSSYNEQFF
D: TRBD2; J: TRBJ2-7; V: TRBV5-1; size: NA; DNA: TGCGCCAGCAGCTTGGTTGCAGGGCCCGGGACTAGCGGGTTCTACGAGCAGTACTTC; CDR3: CASSLVAGPGTSGFYEQYF
D: NA; J: TRBJ1-1; V: TRBV10-1; size: NA; DNA: TGCGCCAGCAGTACTACTAGGGGGGGAGCTTTCTTT; CDR3: CASSTTRGGAFF
D: TRBD1; J: TRBJ1-5; V: TRBV5-1; size: NA; DNA: TGCGCCAGCAGCTTGGATGTAGGGGGCCAGCCCCAGCATTTT; CDR3: CASSLDVGGQPQHF
D: NA; J: TRBJ2-1; V: TRBV29-1; size: NA; DNA: TGCAGCGTTTGTGAGGGAGCGAGGAATGAGCAGTTCTTC; CDR3: CSVCEGARNEQFF
D: TRBD2; J: TRBJ2-1; V: TRBV19; size: NA; DNA: TGTGCCAGTAGTAAAAGGGCGGGAGGGCAAAATGAGCAGTTCTTC; CDR3: CASSKRAGGQNEQFF
D: NA; J: TRBJ2-3; V: TRBV7-9; size: NA; DNA: TGTGCCAGCAGCTTGGACCTCAGGGCAGATACGCAGTATTTT; CDR3: CASSLDLRADTQYF
D: NA; J: TRBJ1-2; V: TRBV21-1; size: few; DNA: TGTGCCAGCAGCAAGAACAGGGGCTATGGCTACACCTTC; CDR3: CASSKNRGYGYTF
D: NA; J: TRBJ1-2; V: TRBV21-1; size: NA; DNA: TGTGCCAGCAGCGGAAGAACAGGGGGCCATGGCTACACCTTC; CDR3: CASSGRTGGHGYTF
D: TRBD2; J: TRBJ2-1; V: TRBV7-3; size: NA; DNA: TGTGCCAGCAGGACTCCAAAAAGACTAGCGGGAAACTCCTACAATGAGCAGTTCTTC; CDR3: CASRTPKRLAGNSYNEQFF
D: NA; J: TRBJ2-7; V: TRBV9; size: once; DNA: TGTGCCAGCAGCGTAGGTCTAGCAGAAACCTACGAGCAGTACTTC; CDR3: CASSVGLAETYEQYF
D: TRBD2; J: TRBJ2-3; V: TRBV6-6; size: NA; DNA: TGTGCCAGCAGTTACCCGCGCGGGGGGGGAAATACGCAGTATTTT; CDR3: CASSYPRGGGNTQYF
D: TRBD1; J: TRBJ2-7; V: TRBV10-3; size: once; DNA: TGTGCCATCAGTGAGACAGGGGCATACGAGCAGTACTTC; CDR3: CAISETGAYEQYF
D: TRBD2; J: TRBJ2-2; V: TRBV9; size: NA; DNA: TGTGCCAGCAGCGTAGATGTTAGCGGGAGACCAAACACCGGGGAGCTGTTTTTT; CDR3: CASSVDVSGRPNTGELFF
D: TRBD2; J: TRBJ2-7; V: TRBV19; size: once; DNA: TGTGCCAGTACTCCGCCCTTGGGACTAGCGGGAGGTAGCTACGAGCAGTACTTC; CDR3: CASTPPLGLAGGSYEQYF
D: TRBD1; J: TRBJ1-5; V: TRBV14; size: once; DNA: TGTGCCAGCAGCCCAGTCAACAGGGGCGGCCAGCCCCAGCATTTT; CDR3: CASSPVNRGGQPQHF
D: NA; J: TRBJ2-5; V: TRBV7-9; size: NA; DNA: TGTGCCAGCAGCTTAGTGTGGACTGCCCAAGAGACCCAGTACTTC; CDR3: CASSLVWTAQETQYF
D: TRBD1; J: TRBJ1-2; V: TRBV9; size: NA; DNA: TGTGCCAGCAGCGCGCTGGGACAGGGGGTGGGTGGCTACACCTTC; CDR3: CASSALGQGVGGYTF
D: TRBD2; J: TRBJ2-7; V: TRBV7-2; size: NA; DNA: TGTGCCAGCAGCCCCTTGGGGGGACTAGGAACCTACGAGCAGTACTTC; CDR3: CASSPLGGLGTYEQYF
D: NA; J: TRBJ2-7; V: TRBV13; size: NA; DNA: TGTGCCAGCAGCGCCCCGGGACACCACTACGAGCAGTACTTC; CDR3: CASSAPGHHYEQYF
D: NA; J: TRBJ2-4; V: TRBV20-1; size: NA; DNA: TGCAGTGTCGAGAGGAGGGACATTCAGTACTTC; CDR3: CSVERRDIQYF
D: NA; J: TRBJ2-3; V: TRBV30; size: once; DNA: TGTGCCTGGTGGCCAATTTGGGCTAGCACAGATACGCAGTATTTT; CDR3: CAWWPIWASTDTQYF
D: NA; J: TRBJ2-2; V: TRBV6-5; size: NA; DNA: TGTGCCAGCAGTTACTCGAGGGATAGCGGGGAGCTGTTTTTT; CDR3: CASSYSRDSGELFF
D: NA; J: TRBJ2-7; V: TRBV6-1; size: NA; DNA: TGTGCCAGCAGTGAAGCGCTCCGGGGGAGTAGTAACTCCTACGAGCAGTACTTC; CDR3: CASSEALRGSSNSYEQYF
D: NA; J: TRBJ1-4; V: TRBV4-1; size: NA; DNA: TGCGCCAGCAGCCTTGCAGGGGTTTCTGAAAAACTGTTTTTT; CDR3: CASSLAGVSEKLFF
D: NA; J: TRBJ2-7; V: TRBV5-5; size: NA; DNA: TGTGCCAGCAGTCTTGTCGGGAGTAGCTACGAGCAGTACTTC; CDR3: CASSLVGSSYEQYF
D: TRBD1; J: TRBJ1-3; V: TRBV9; size: NA; DNA: TGTGCCAGCAGCGAAGGACAGGGCTCCGTCGATGCAGCCATATATTTT; CDR3: CASSEGQGSVDAAIYF
D: NA; J: TRBJ1-1; V: TRBV29-1; size: NA; DNA: TGCAGCATTGAAGGTTTCGGCACTGAAGCTTTCTTT; CDR3: CSIEGFGTEAFF
D: NA; J: TRBJ1-5; V: TRBV27; size: NA; DNA: TGTGCCAGCAGTTTAGGTTCGGGTCAGCCCCAGCATTTT; CDR3: CASSLGSGQPQHF
D: TRBD2; J: TRBJ2-1; V: TRBV28; size: NA; DNA: TGTGCCAGCAGCGGTGGGAGGGAGTTGGAGGATGAGCAGTTCTTC; CDR3: CASSGGRELEDEQFF
D: TRBD1; J: TRBJ2-7; V: TRBV2; size: NA; DNA: TGTGCCAGCAAAGGCAGGGGGCTCCTCTCCTACGAGCAGTACTTC; CDR3: CASKGRGLLSYEQYF
D: TRBD2; J: TRBJ2-7; V: TRBV28; size: NA; DNA: TGTGCCAGCAGTTTTCGTGTCGGCGGGAGGTTTTACGAGCAGTACTTC; CDR3: CASSFRVGGRFYEQYF
D: NA; J: TRBJ1-5; V: TRBV19; size: NA; DNA: TGTGCCAGTAGTGCCGGTCAGGGGACACGCATTTTCGGGCCCCAGCATTTT; CDR3: CASSAGQGTRIFGPQHF
D: NA; J: TRBJ2-5; V: TRBV10-3; size: NA; DNA: TGTGCCATCGGAACAGGGCTCCAAGAGACCCAGTACTTC; CDR3: CAIGTGLQETQYF
D: TRBD2; J: TRBJ2-1; V: TRBV7-2; size: NA; DNA: TGTGCCAGCAGCTTATCTGGGAGGGCTAGCGGGACCTACAATGAGCAGTTCTTC; CDR3: CASSLSGRASGTYNEQFF
D: TRBD1; J: TRBJ1-1; V: TRBV6-6; size: once; DNA: TGTGCCAGCAGCCTACAGGGGGGGGGCACTGAAGCTTTCTTT; CDR3: CASSLQGGGTEAFF
D: NA; J: TRBJ2-1; V: TRBV27; size: few; DNA: TGTGCCAGCAGTTTATCGCTTCCAGCGACTTCCTACAATGAGCAGTTCTTC; CDR3: CASSLSLPATSYNEQFF
D: NA; J: TRBJ2-6; V: TRBV21-1; size: NA; DNA: TGTGCCAGCAGCAAAGCGGGCCAGGCCGCTGGGGCCAACGTCCTGACTTTC; CDR3: CASSKAGQAAGANVLTF
D: NA; J: TRBJ1-2; V: TRBV18; size: NA; DNA: TGTGCCAGCTCACCAGGAGAAACTAACTATGGCTACACCTTC; CDR3: CASSPGETNYGYTF
D: TRBD1; J: TRBJ1-1; V: TRBV27; size: NA; DNA: TGTGCCAGCAGACGTAACAGGGGCTCTGAAGCTTTCTTT; CDR3: CASRRNRGSEAFF
D: NA; J: TRBJ1-5; V: TRBV7-3; size: NA; DNA: TGTGCCAGCAGCTTAGCAGGGAGCAATCAGCCCCAGCATTTT; CDR3: CASSLAGSNQPQHF
D: TRBD1; J: TRBJ2-5; V: TRBV29-1; size: NA; DNA: TGCAGCGTTGCTGGGGGACAGTGGAAAGAGACCCAGTACTTC; CDR3: CSVAGGQWKETQYF
D: TRBD2; J: TRBJ2-5; V: TRBV10-2; size: once; DNA: TGCGCCAGCAGTGATCGGCGGGGGGGAGAGACCCAGTACTTC; CDR3: CASSDRRGGETQYF
D: NA; J: TRBJ2-7; V: TRBV18; size: NA; DNA: TGTGCCAGCTCACCCCCGAGCTCCTACGAGCAGTACTTC; CDR3: CASSPPSSYEQYF
D: TRBD2; J: TRBJ2-7; V: TRBV5-1; size: NA; DNA: TGCGCCAGCAGCTTGGATGGCGGGAGTATCGCCTACGAGCAGTACTTC; CDR3: CASSLDGGSIAYEQYF
D: NA; J: TRBJ1-1; V: TRBV27; size: NA; DNA: TGTGCCAGCAGTTTTATCCTCGGACAGAGCTTTATGAACACTGAAGCTTTCTTT; CDR3: CASSFILGQSFMNTEAFF
D: TRBD2; J: TRBJ2-2; V: TRBV6-1; size: NA; DNA: TGTGCCAGCAGTGAAGGGCCTGCTAAATTGCTAGCGGGAGGGCCGGGGAGGGGTACCGGGGAGCTGTTTTTT; CDR3: CASSEGPAKLLAGGPGRGTGELFF
D: TRBD1; J: TRBJ2-3; V: TRBV27; size: NA; DNA: TGTGCCAGCAGACCGGGACAGGGCCTGGAAGATACGCAGTATTTT; CDR3: CASRPGQGLEDTQYF
D: TRBD1; J: TRBJ2-7; V: TRBV11-3; size: once; DNA: TGTGCCAGCAGCCCAGAGCCGGGACAGCAAACCCGTGGGCGCTACGAGCAGTACTTC; CDR3: CASSPEPGQQTRGRYEQYF
D: TRBD2; J: TRBJ2-7; V: TRBV15; size: NA; DNA: TGTGCCACCAGCAGAGGTCCCGGGACTAGCGGGACCTACGAGCAGTACTTC; CDR3: CATSRGPGTSGTYEQYF
D: TRBD1; J: TRBJ1-2; V: TRBV7-8; size: NA; DNA: TGTGCCAGCAGCCACCCAGGGGGTTTTAACTATGGCTACACCTTC; CDR3: CASSHPGGFNYGYTF
D: TRBD1; J: TRBJ1-2; V: TRBV7-9; size: NA; DNA: TGTGCCAGCAGCGAAGGGGGAGACAGGGGGCAAAACTCTGGCTACACCTTC; CDR3: CASSEGGDRGQNSGYTF
D: NA; J: TRBJ1-2; V: TRBV20-1; size: once; DNA: TGCAGTGCTAAGGGAGGTTATGGCTACACCTTC; CDR3: CSAKGGYGYTF